Sequencing of this TCR beta chain was carried out in a study of shared clonotypes between healthy human individuals. In the study overall: The donor group consisted of a couple of women and a few men, aged 18 to 49.

Genomic DNA per cell subset filled all wells of several immunoSEQ plates. Input per replicate PCR of unsorted PBMC was 250 to 300 ng DNA, corresponding to tens of thousands of T cell genomes. The method was immunoSEQ multiplex PCR; TCRdb's version includes in-frame clones alone and lacks a portion of them. The sample records under 600,000 clones, 60% to 80% being singletons. Trimming took 7 bases from V and 8 from J; bases not matched to a gene: 16. Germline assignment: CDR1 MDHEN and CDR2 SYDVKM. This CDR3 has 15 amino acids. Unsorted samples drew genomic DNA from 85 million to 90 million PBMCs. This clone has a single count.

Specimen: PBMCs. This receptor was obtained from a woman between 40 and 50 years old in good health. Some clones in this sample may be carry-over from other donors' samples. The genes are TRBV28 and TRBJ1-1, with 7 bases identical to TRBD1. CDR3 sequence reads: CASNLGGKGAQEAFF. The CDR3 DNA reads TGTGCCAGCAACCTAGGCGGGAAGGGGGCCCAAGAAGCTTTCTTT.